The 17 T cell receptor beta chains below come from one sample, sequenced in a study of blood T cell repertoires in COVID-19. TCRdb keeps only in-frame clones here, not all; method: immunoSEQ multiplex PCR. Altogether a few hundred thousand clones are present, about four fifths being singletons, with the ten largest covering 1.1%. The sequenced material came from peripheral blood. The receptors here all came from a human donor with acute or convalescent COVID-19. The donor label of this sample is uncertain.

V gene TRBV10-3 combines with J gene TRBJ1-5; the D gene is possibly TRBD1 (6 bases). Germline V gene data show CDR1 as ENHRY and CDR2 as SYGVKD. The CDR3 has 15 residues. The germline V and J ends were trimmed by 2 bases and 2 bases, with 10 bases remaining between them. The DNA for the CDR3 is TGTGCCATCAGTGAGACCCCAGGGGGCAATCAGCCCCAGCATTTT. Its protein is CAISETPGGNQPQHF.

This chain uses TRBV2 with TRBJ2-7; 9 bases align to TRBD1. Germline CDR1 reads SNHLY; CDR2 reads FYNNEI. V lost 6 bases and J lost 4; bases outside the gene matches: 10. CDR3 size: 15 residues. The CDR3 DNA sequence: TGTGCCAGCAGCACCGGACAGGGGTTCGGTTACGAGCAGTACTTC. Translating it yields CASSTGQGFGYEQYF.

This clone showed up just a few times. The genes are TRBV6-1 and TRBJ2-7, with 7 nucleotides matching TRBD1. The CDR3 spans 15 residues. Trimming at V came to 3 bases and at J to 5 bases, leaving 10 bases not matched to a gene. The germline V gene has CDR1 MNHNS and CDR2 SASEGT. This chain's CDR3 is CASSDLDREVDEQYF. For the CDR3, the DNA is TGTGCCAGCAGTGATCTAGACAGGGAAGTCGACGAGCAGTACTTC.

V and J are TRBV18 and TRBJ2-3; 9 positions match TRBD1. The CDR3 spans 16 residues. In germline, CDR1 is KGHSH, CDR2 LQKENI. V gave up 2 bases and J gave up 4 bases; unmatched junction bases: 7. CDR3 sequence reads: CASSPILTGGPDTQYF. The CDR3 DNA reads TGTGCCAGCTCACCAATACTGACAGGGGGACCAGATACGCAGTATTTT.

This chain joins TRBV27 and TRBJ1-3; the D gene is possibly TRBD1 (5 bases). Germline CDR1 is MNHEY and CDR2 is SMNVEV (reference sequence). The CDR3 length is 15 residues. Trimming pared 6 bases from V and 0 bases from J, leaving 12 bases between. The chain's CDR3 is CASSGWGDSGNTIYF. Here the CDR3 DNA reads TGTGCCAGCAGCGGGTGGGGCGACTCTGGAAACACCATATATTTT.

CDR3 coding DNA: TGTGCCAGCAGCCGACAGGGGGAACTCTATGGCTACACCTTC. It codes for CASSRQGELYGYTF. The rearrangement joins TRBV6-6 to TRBJ1-2, with 9 bases identical to TRBD1. The V gene's germline CDR1 is MNHNY and CDR2 SVGAGI (reference sequence). The CDR3 consists of 14 residues. V dropped 6 bases and J dropped 4; count of bases not matched to a gene: 6.

V is TRBV5-1 and J is TRBJ2-5; the D gene is possibly TRBD2 (5 bases). Germline V gene lookup returns CDR1 SGHRS and CDR2 YFSETQ. This CDR3 has 14 residues. V lost 5 bases to trimming and J lost 0 bases, with 11 bases between them. In nucleotides, the CDR3 is TGCGCCAGCAGGGGGTTCGGGAACCAAGAGACCCAGTACTTC. Its translation is CASRGFGNQETQYF.

This clone appeared once. The chain recombines TRBV25-1 with TRBJ1-1; 10 bases are a match to TRBD1. Germline lookup yields CDR1 MGHDK and CDR2 SYGVNS. Trimming at V came to 1 base and at J to 10 bases, leaving 9 bases not matched to a gene. This CDR3 region has 15 residues. CDR3 DNA sequence: TGTGCCAGCAGTGAATCTGGACCGGGACAGGGGATAGCTTTCTTT. Its protein is CASSESGPGQGIAFF.

This clone has just one count. The chain recombines TRBV6-5 with TRBJ1-6; D is possibly TRBD1 (6 bases). V was pared by 7 bases and J by 8 bases, with 18 bases between. The germline V gene has CDR1 MNHEY and CDR2 SVGAGI. The CDR3 sequence is 15 residues long. The CDR3 spells CASKVRGSIDSPLHF. CDR3 DNA sequence: TGTGCCAGCAAGGTTAGGGGGTCTATAGATTCACCCCTCCACTTT.

This rearrangement joins TRBV29-1 to TRBJ1-5; TRBD1 might be the D (6 bases). Per the germline V gene, CDR1 is SQVTM and CDR2 is ANQGSEA. This CDR3 contains 14 residues. The V end was cut by 6 bases, the J end by 7 bases, with 19 bases between. The CDR3 sequence is CSVAPQGVDQPQHF. CDR3 nucleotides: TGCAGCGTAGCACCACAGGGAGTTGACCAGCCCCAGCATTTT.

J is TRBJ2-5 and V is TRBV7-8, with 11 positions matching TRBD1. This CDR3 is built from 16 residues. V dropped 5 bases and J dropped 5; count of bases not matched to a gene: 10. Germline assignment: CDR1 SGHVS and CDR2 FQNEAQ. The CDR3: CASSPGGTGGSETQYF. In nucleotides, the CDR3 is TGTGCCAGCAGCCCTGGAGGGACAGGGGGTTCGGAGACCCAGTACTTC. Together with reference TRBV7-8 and TRBJ2-5, the CDR3 gives the full variable domain: GAGVSQSPRYKVAKRGQDVALRCDPISGHVSLFWYQQALGQGPEFLTYFQNEAQLDKSGLPSDRFFAERPEGSVSTLKIQRTQQEDSAVYLCASSPGGTGGSETQYFGPGTRLLVL.

The gene calls are TRBV9 and TRBJ2-3; 10 bases align to TRBD1. Unmatched junction bases numbered 6, after V lost 2 bases and J lost 3 bases. CDR3 size: 16 residues. Germline lookup yields CDR1 SGDLS and CDR2 YYNGEE. CDR3 bases: TGTGCCAGCAGCGTCGGGACAGGGGTTCAGACAGATACGCAGTATTTT. Translated, it gives CASSVGTGVQTDTQYF.

V and J are TRBV11-2 and TRBJ1-1; TRBD1 might be the D (6 bases). The CDR3 loop spans 13 amino acids. The V end lost 1 base, the J end lost 11 bases, and 14 bases lay between the germline ends. CDR1 and CDR2 (germline): SGHAT, FQNNGV. This chain's CDR3 is CASSLGGGLNAFF. The CDR3 DNA reads as TGTGCCAGCAGCTTAGGAGGGGGATTGAACGCTTTCTTT.

The rearrangement joins TRBV3-1 (or the pseudogene TRBV3-2) to TRBJ1-1; no definite D call. The CDR3 consists of 11 residues. Germline CDR1 and CDR2: LGHDT and YNNKEL (reference sequence). Trimming stripped 6 bases from V and 2 bases from J, with 4 bases between. CDR3 bases: TGTGCCAGCAGTCTAAACACTGAAGCTTTCTTT. This translates into CASSLNTEAFF.

This chain joins TRBV29-1 and TRBJ1-2; D perhaps matches TRBD1 (5 bases). Germline V gives CDR1 SQVTM, CDR2 ANQGSEA. The CDR3 contains 15 residues. V lost 0 bases and J lost 4, with 15 bases in between. CDR3: CSVEDRGGTPYGYTF. The CDR3 DNA reads TGCAGCGTTGAAGATCGGGGAGGGACGCCCTATGGCTACACCTTC.

This sequence joins TRBV10-2 and TRBJ2-1; 9 bases align to TRBD2. Germline assignment: CDR1 WSHSY and CDR2 SAAADI. The junction had 7 bases not matched to a gene; V was cut back by 7 bases and J by 9 bases. The CDR3 runs to 13 residues. The CDR3 is CASTGLADGEQFF. The DNA for the CDR3 is TGCGCCAGCACGGGACTAGCAGACGGTGAGCAGTTCTTC.

The V call is TRBV6-5, the J call TRBJ2-1; TRBD1 matches 8 bases. Germline-derived CDR1 and CDR2 are MNHEY and SVGAGI. The V and J ends lost 2 bases and 4 bases, in that order; junction bases with no gene match: 4. The CDR3 consists of 15 residues. The CDR3 reads CASSYGQGYYNEQFF. DNA of the CDR3: TGTGCCAGCAGTTACGGACAGGGTTATTACAATGAGCAGTTCTTC.